The T cell receptor beta chain described here comes from a study of OX40 agonist ivuxolimab in advanced cancers. As for the study in general: Patients achieving partial responses numbered three: one hepatocellular carcinoma case and two cutaneous melanoma cases. Study results and limitations: There was clonal expansion of CD4+ and CD8+ blood T cells by week 6 at 0.1 to 3.0 mg/kg. Expanded clones were, on average, more numerous in CD8+ T cells than in CD4+.

As concerns this clone: Its antigen is still unknown.

The CDR3 covers 15 residues. Trimming took off 7 bases at V and 3 bases at J, with 18 bases between the two ends. Per the germline V gene, CDR1 is MNHNS and CDR2 is SASEGT. The data were produced by immunoSEQ multiplex PCR, yet TCRdb's version contains in-frame clones alone and is incomplete. The data contain roughly 70,000 clones, roughly 87% of them seen just once; the ten biggest clones take up approximately 2.5%. Specimen: CD4+ or CD8+ T cells sorted from blood, collected in a trial of the OX40 agonist ivuxolimab. The chain recombines TRBV6-1 with TRBJ2-5; D is perhaps TRBD1 (5 bases). This receptor was identified in an adult with an advanced solid tumor such as melanoma, head and neck, liver or kidney cancer. CDR3 loop: CASMKGSVGEETQYF. The CDR3 region has the DNA TGTGCCAGCATGAAGGGTTCGGTAGGGGAAGAGACCCAGTACTTC.